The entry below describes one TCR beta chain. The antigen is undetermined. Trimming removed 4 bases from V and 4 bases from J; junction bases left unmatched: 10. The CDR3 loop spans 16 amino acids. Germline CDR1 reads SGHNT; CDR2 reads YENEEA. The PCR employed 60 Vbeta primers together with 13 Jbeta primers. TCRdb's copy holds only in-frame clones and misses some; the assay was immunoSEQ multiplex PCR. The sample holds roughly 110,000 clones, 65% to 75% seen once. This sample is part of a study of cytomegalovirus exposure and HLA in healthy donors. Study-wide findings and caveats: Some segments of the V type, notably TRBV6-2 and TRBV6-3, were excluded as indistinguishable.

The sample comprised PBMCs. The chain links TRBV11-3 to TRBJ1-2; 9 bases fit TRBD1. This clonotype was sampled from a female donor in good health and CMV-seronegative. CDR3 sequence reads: CASSSPWLTGGYGYTF. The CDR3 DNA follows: TGTGCCAGCAGCTCTCCTTGGTTGACAGGGGGCTATGGCTACACCTTC.